Detailed here is one TCR beta chain. Antigen specificity is unknown. The sample originates from a study of graft-versus-host responses after intestinal transplantation. The study, taken as a whole, reports: Recipient-marrow GvH clones were detected, some having first appeared in ileum or blood.

Sequencing was performed with immunoSEQ multiplex PCR; in TCRdb, only in-frame clones are kept and a portion is missing. The sample includes approximately 82,000 clones, roughly 91% of them seen just once. The CDR3 runs 20 residues. With 2 bases clipped from V and 0 bases from J, the junction kept 12 bases outside the gene matches. The V gene's germline CDR1 is SGHRS and CDR2 YFSETQ. The chain is built from TRBV5-1 and TRBJ2-6; 9 nucleotides line up with TRBD1. The sample in question was unstimulated CD4+ T cells sorted from spleen or lymph node cells, obtained before intestinal transplant. This receptor was taken from a human donor who received an intestinal transplant. CDR3 sequence: CASSLTSPGQGPSGANVLTF. The CDR3 DNA is TGCGCCAGCAGCTTAACGAGCCCGGGACAGGGCCCCTCTGGGGCCAACGTCCTGACTTTC.